This T cell receptor (beta chain) was identified in a study of CD8 T cells in ankylosing spondylitis. TCRdb fed the 5' RACE reads into MiXCR, producing one record per CDR3 protein. Seen here are 240,000 or so distinct CDR3 sequences, around 11% observed once, and the top ten hold less than 7%. A note on this clonotype: As yet, its antigen is unknown.

Study results and caveats: Disease-linked clones reportedly concentrated significantly in matched ankylosing spondylitis synovial fluid.

The CDR3 loop spans 13 amino acids. Trimming left V 7 bases short and J 3 bases short, with 13 bases between. The germline V gene encodes CDR1 SNHLY and CDR2 FYNNEI. This chain connects TRBV2 to TRBJ2-7, with D possibly matching TRBD2 (6 bases). Specimen: blood, either unsorted or a sorted T cell fraction (not recorded which). The TCR was taken from a male donor with ankylosing spondylitis or in good health (not recorded which). The CDR3 loop is CASTTRLDYEQYF. The CDR3 nucleotides read TGTGCCAGCACAACCAGACTAGACTACGAGCAGTACTTC.